A single sample is the source of the 26 T cell receptor beta chains below, sequenced in a study of blood T cell repertoires in COVID-19. The protocol was immunoSEQ multiplex PCR, while the TCRdb copy is restricted to in-frame clones and leaves out a portion. The sample lists about 270,000 clones; 75% to 90% were seen once. Sequenced input: PBMCs or T cells enriched from blood (not recorded which). These receptors originate from a woman aged 18-29 years who had recovered from COVID-19.

This sequence joins TRBV3-1 (or the pseudogene TRBV3-2) and TRBJ2-7; D unresolved. Trimming stripped 1 base from V and 3 bases from J, with 19 bases between. This CDR3 contains 17 residues. Germline CDR1 and CDR2: LGHDT and YNNKEL (reference sequence). The CDR3 is CASSQGTTELKVYEQYF. DNA of the CDR3: TGTGCCAGCAGCCAAGGAACTACCGAATTGAAGGTCTACGAGCAGTACTTC.

The chain links TRBV5-1 to TRBJ2-7, with D possibly matching TRBD1 (6 bases). The CDR3 runs to 13 residues. Germline CDR1 is SGHRS and CDR2 is YFSETQ. V lost 5 bases and J 1 base, leaving 10 bases between the germline ends. The CDR3 bases are TGCGCCAGCAGAATCACAGGGTCCTACGAGCAGTACTTC. Its translation: CASRITGSYEQYF.

The rearrangement joins TRBV5-1 to TRBJ2-5, with D maybe TRBD1 (6 bases). The CDR3 is 18 amino acids. The germline V gene has CDR1 SGHRS and CDR2 YFSETQ. Trimming took 4 bases from V and 2 from J, leaving 24 bases between them. The CDR3 here is CASSPRGVQGTVQETQYF. The CDR3 region has the DNA TGCGCCAGCAGCCCCAGGGGTGTACAGGGTACGGTTCAAGAGACCCAGTACTTC. The entire variable domain, with the rest obtained from reference TRBV5-1 and TRBJ2-5, is as follows: KAGVTQTPRYLIKTRGQQVTLSCSPISGHRSVSWYQQTPGQGLQFLFEYFSETQRNKGNFPGRFSGRQFSNSRSEMNVSTLELGDSALYLCASSPRGVQGTVQETQYFGPGTRLLVL.

J is TRBJ1-4 and V is TRBV5-1, with 8 bases aligning to TRBD1. From germline, CDR1 is SGHRS and CDR2 YFSETQ. With V trimmed by 1 base and J by 8 bases, 7 bases remained unmatched. The CDR3 contains 15 residues. In DNA, the CDR3 is TGCGCCAGCAGCTTGCGGACAGGGTCGCGGGAAAAACTGTTTTTT. This translates into CASSLRTGSREKLFF.

This rearrangement joins TRBV6-5 to TRBJ1-2, with TRBD1 matching over 8 bases. The ends lost 6 bases at V and 4 bases at J; junction bases unmatched: 4. The CDR3 is made up of 13 amino acids. The germline CDR1 and CDR2 sequences are MNHEY and SVGAGI. The CDR3 nucleotides are TGTGCCAGCAGGCCGGGACAGGCCTATGGCTACACCTTC. Translated: CASRPGQAYGYTF.

This clone is a singleton in its sample. The chain employs TRBV5-6 and TRBJ1-2; 8 nucleotides line up with TRBD1. Germline V CDR1 and CDR2: SGHDT, YYEEEE. CDR3 size: 15 residues. Trimming at V came to 3 bases and at J to 6 bases, leaving 10 bases not matched to a gene. CDR3 sequence reads: CASSYQGARGDGYTF. The CDR3 nucleotides read TGTGCCAGCAGCTACCAGGGGGCGCGAGGCGATGGCTACACCTTC.

The chain couples TRBV27 to TRBJ2-7; TRBD2 matches at 10 bases. This CDR3 is 14 amino acids long. V was clipped by 2 bases and J by 4 bases; unmatched bases: 2. Germline V lookup: CDR1 MNHEY, CDR2 SMNVEV (reference sequence). The CDR3: CASSLVAGGYEQYF. The CDR3 nucleotides read TGTGCCAGCAGTTTAGTAGCGGGGGGATACGAGCAGTACTTC.

The chain joins TRBV20-1 to TRBJ2-5, with TRBD2 identical over 11 bases. With 3 bases clipped from V and 3 bases from J, the junction kept 6 bases outside the gene matches. The CDR3 is 15 residues long. Per the germline V gene, CDR1 is DFQATT and CDR2 is SNEGSKA (reference sequence). The CDR3 sequence: CSASALAGDKETQYF. CDR3 bases: TGCAGTGCTAGTGCACTAGCGGGGGATAAAGAGACCCAGTACTTC.

The chain couples TRBV11-1 to TRBJ1-4; maybe TRBD1 (5 bases). V was trimmed by 5 bases and J by 4 bases, leaving 14 bases between them. The CDR3 has 15 amino acids. Per the germline V gene, CDR1 is SGHAT and CDR2 is FQDESV (reference sequence). CDR3 DNA sequence: TGTGCCAGCAGCAGGCGGGACCGCGGTAATGAAAAACTGTTTTTT. Encoded protein: CASSRRDRGNEKLFF.

The chain uses TRBV5-1 and TRBJ1-1, with 8 nucleotides matching TRBD1. The germline CDR1 and CDR2 sequences are SGHRS and YFSETQ. This CDR3 has 15 amino acids. V shed 6 bases, J shed 4 bases, and the junction held 11 bases outside the gene matches. The CDR3 loop is CASTGQGGRTTEAFF. DNA of the CDR3: TGCGCCAGCACCGGACAGGGTGGTCGCACCACTGAAGCTTTCTTT. Filled out from reference TRBV5-1 and TRBJ1-1, the complete variable domain reads KAGVTQTPRYLIKTRGQQVTLSCSPISGHRSVSWYQQTPGQGLQFLFEYFSETQRNKGNFPGRFSGRQFSNSRSEMNVSTLELGDSALYLCASTGQGGRTTEAFFGQGTRLTVV.

This chain uses TRBV20-1 with TRBJ2-7; possibly TRBD1 for D (5 bases). The CDR3 loop spans 10 amino acids. The germline V gene encodes CDR1 DFQATT and CDR2 SNEGSKA (reference sequence). The CDR3 sequence: CSCDSGEQYF. CDR3 sequence (DNA): TGCAGCTGCGACAGTGGCGAGCAGTACTTC.

This chain connects TRBV4-2 to TRBJ1-1; tentative D call: TRBD1 (5 bases). Trimming cost V 1 base and J 0 bases, with 12 bases left between them. CDR3 length equals 16 residues. CDR1 and CDR2 (germline): LGHNA, YNFKEQ. The CDR3 loop is CASSQGRTPLNTEAFF. DNA of the CDR3: TGTGCCAGCAGCCAAGGCCGGACACCCTTGAACACTGAAGCTTTCTTT.

The chain recombines TRBV5-1 with TRBJ2-1, with TRBD1 identical over 9 bases. Trimming at V came to 3 bases and at J to 4 bases, leaving 8 bases not matched to a gene. Germline V CDR1 and CDR2: SGHRS, YFSETQ. The CDR3 spans 16 residues. The CDR3 region is CASSSLPGQGYNEQFF. CDR3 sequence (DNA): TGCGCCAGCAGCTCTTTACCGGGACAGGGTTACAATGAGCAGTTCTTC.

The CDR3 loop reads CATSSTQFHGYTF. CDR3 in DNA: TGTGCCACCAGCAGTACCCAGTTCCATGGCTACACCTTC. V is TRBV15 and J is TRBJ1-2; D remains unclear. The ends were cut back, 3 bases at V and 6 bases at J, with 11 bases in the middle. This CDR3 has 13 residues. Germline CDR1 LNHNV, CDR2 YYDKDF (reference sequence).

The chain has TRBV10-1 and TRBJ1-1, with no clear D. Germline V CDR1 and CDR2: WNHNN, SYGVQD (reference sequence). V shed 3 bases and J shed 2 bases, with 10 bases lying between them. The length of the CDR3 is 14 residues. Here the CDR3 reads CASSEAALNTEAFF. In DNA, the CDR3 is TGCGCCAGCAGTGAAGCTGCTCTTAACACTGAAGCTTTCTTT.

The chain couples TRBV11-2 to TRBJ2-2; 11 bases agree with TRBD2. Germline loops: CDR1 SGHAT, CDR2 FQNNGV. The CDR3 has 16 residues. V gave up 6 bases and J gave up 7 bases; unmatched junction bases: 10. CDR3 protein: CASRSNSGGADGELFF. In DNA, the CDR3 is TGTGCCAGCAGGTCAAATAGCGGGGGGGCGGACGGGGAGCTGTTTTTT. The whole variable domain, filled in from reference TRBV11-2 and TRBJ2-2, reads EAGVAQSPRYKIIEKRQSVAFWCNPISGHATLYWYQQILGQGPKLLIQFQNNGVVDDSQLPKDRFSAERLKGVDSTLKIQPAKLEDSAVYLCASRSNSGGADGELFFGEGSRLTVL.

V and J are TRBV28 and TRBJ2-2, with TRBD1 identical over 11 bases. Germline values: CDR1 MDHEN, CDR2 SYDVKM. Unmatched junction bases numbered 8, after V lost 6 bases and J lost 5 bases. This CDR3 is built from 16 residues. The CDR3 DNA follows: TGTGCCAGCAGCGAAGGAGGGACAGGGGGAACCGGGGAGCTGTTTTTT. Residues: CASSEGGTGGTGELFF.

V usage is TRBV10-1 and J usage is TRBJ2-5, with TRBD1 matching 11 bases. V lost 2 bases to trimming and J lost 4 bases; unmatched junction nucleotides: 3. Germline CDR1 reads WNHNN; CDR2 reads SYGVQD (reference sequence). This CDR3 has 15 residues. The CDR3 bases are TGCGCCAGCAGTGAGGGACAGGGGGCGCGAGAGACCCAGTACTTC. Residues: CASSEGQGARETQYF.

This chain connects TRBV12-5 to TRBJ1-5, with unresolved D. The CDR3 is 14 amino acids. The germline V and J ends were trimmed by 1 base and 4 bases, with 8 bases remaining between them. Germline CDR1 reads LGHNT; CDR2 reads FRNRAP. CDR3 residues: CASGLASYNQPQHF. CDR3 coding DNA: TGTGCTAGTGGTTTGGCAAGCTATAATCAGCCCCAGCATTTT.

The chain recombines TRBV2 with TRBJ1-4, with 7 bases aligning to TRBD1. The V segment lost 7 bases and the J segment 8 bases; nucleotides outside the gene matches: 10. Germline lookup yields CDR1 SNHLY and CDR2 FYNNEI. The CDR3 extends over 14 amino acids. CDR3 residues: CASTYGQGGEKLFF. CDR3 sequence (DNA): TGTGCCAGCACCTACGGGCAGGGGGGAGAAAAACTGTTTTTT.

As for this clone: At the DNA level, this CDR3 is encoded by other sequences in the same sample as well. V and J are TRBV19 and TRBJ2-3; 12 nucleotides match TRBD2. The junction had 3 bases not matched to a gene; V was cut back by 5 bases and J by 6 bases. The CDR3 totals 14 residues. CDR1 LNHDA and CDR2 SQIVND come from the germline V gene (reference sequence). CDR3 in DNA: TGTGCCAGTAGTTCTAGCGGGGGGGCGGATACGCAGTATTTT. The encoded protein is CASSSSGGADTQYF.

The chain couples TRBV5-4 to TRBJ1-2; D is unresolved. Germline CDR1 and CDR2: SGHNT and YYREEE (reference sequence). The CDR3 contains 14 residues. The germline V and J ends were trimmed by 4 bases and 1 base, with 11 bases remaining between them. CDR3 nucleotides: TGTGCCAGCAGCCTATTGTCCTTTAACTATGGCTACACCTTC. It translates to CASSLLSFNYGYTF.

The chain carries TRBV4-1 and TRBJ1-4; D is possibly TRBD1 (6 bases). V was pared by 2 bases and J by 2 bases, with 6 bases between. The CDR3 consists of 14 residues. Germline-derived CDR1 and CDR2 are MGHRA and YSYEKL. CDR3 nucleotide sequence: TGCGCCAGCAGCCAACAGGGGACTAATGAAAAACTGTTTTTT. Amino acid sequence: CASSQQGTNEKLFF.

The chain couples TRBV9 to TRBJ1-6; tentative D call: TRBD1 (6 bases). The V end was cut by 3 bases, the J end by 7 bases, with 14 bases between. The germline V gene encodes CDR1 SGDLS and CDR2 YYNGEE. This CDR3 spans 15 amino acids. The CDR3 reads CASSGLGGGNSPLHF. The CDR3 DNA follows: TGTGCCAGCAGCGGCCTAGGGGGGGGAAATTCACCCCTCCACTTT.

The CDR3 spells CASSQGVFYNSPLHF. In DNA, the CDR3 is TGTGCCAGCAGCCAAGGGGTATTCTATAATTCACCCCTCCACTTT. V and J are TRBV27 and TRBJ1-6, with D possibly TRBD1 on 5 matching bases. Germline V lookup: CDR1 MNHEY, CDR2 SMNVEV (reference sequence). Trimming took 6 bases from V and 3 from J, leaving 12 bases between them. The CDR3 runs 15 residues.

The chain uses TRBV9 and TRBJ2-2, with D possibly matching TRBD1 (5 bases). The CDR3 sequence is 13 residues long. Germline assignment: CDR1 SGDLS and CDR2 YYNGEE. V lost 4 bases to trimming and J lost 2 bases, with 6 bases between them. The CDR3 loop reads CASSRGNTGELFF. Here the CDR3 DNA reads TGTGCCAGCAGCAGGGGAAACACCGGGGAGCTGTTTTTT.